This T cell receptor beta chain was observed in a study of T cells in tuberculosis. The CDR3 extends over 15 amino acids. Trimming took off 4 bases at V and 2 bases at J, with 14 bases between the two ends. Germline CDR1 reads GTSNPN; CDR2 reads SVGIG (reference sequence). Adolescents were screened for latent TB by skin test and IGRA. On average around 95,000 T cells per donor were immunosequenced. The protocol was immunoSEQ multiplex PCR, while the TCRdb copy is restricted to in-frame clones and leaves out a portion. The repertoire has 30,000 to 40,000 clones, around 96% of them found once; the top ten carry approximately 6.2%.

The TCR originated in a donor between 10 and 35 years old with latent tuberculosis or without tuberculosis infection. Sample: PBMCs. The V call is TRBV30, the J call TRBJ2-2, with D hard to call. The CDR3, as DNA: TGTGCCTGGAATTCCGCCAGGTTAAACACCGGGGAGCTGTTTTTT. Protein sequence: CAWNSARLNTGELFF.